The 4 T cell receptor beta chains listed next were all sequenced from one sample in a study of OX40 agonist ivuxolimab in advanced cancers. The method was immunoSEQ multiplex PCR; TCRdb's version includes in-frame clones alone and lacks a portion of them. The sample carries under 65,000 clones, 80% to 90% recorded once. The sample consisted of CD4+ or CD8+ T cells sorted from blood, taken in a trial of the OX40 agonist ivuxolimab. Source of these receptors: an adult with an advanced solid tumor such as melanoma, head and neck, liver or kidney cancer.

The chain employs TRBV4-1 and TRBJ2-7; 13 bases map to TRBD2. The germline V gene encodes CDR1 MGHRA and CDR2 YSYEKL. This CDR3 has 17 amino acids. V lost 1 base, J lost 5 bases, and 8 bases stayed unmatched. CDR3 nucleotides: TGCGCCAGCAGCCAAGCACTAGCGGGAGGGCCGGGTGACGAGCAGTACTTC. It yields the protein CASSQALAGGPGDEQYF.

J is TRBJ2-5 and V is TRBV5-6, with 8 bases matching TRBD1. Unmatched junction bases numbered 3, after V lost 0 bases and J lost 5 bases. This CDR3 has 14 residues. CDR1 is SGHDT, CDR2 YYEEEE, per germline. For the CDR3, the DNA is TGTGCCAGCAGCTTGGCAGGGGGCGGGGAGACCCAGTACTTC. It translates to CASSLAGGGETQYF. The whole variable domain, remainder taken from reference TRBV5-6 and TRBJ2-5, is DAGVTQSPTHLIKTRGQQVTLRCSPKSGHDTVSWYQQALGQGPQFIFQYYEEEERQRGNFPDRFSGHQFPNYSSELNVNALLLGDSALYLCASSLAGGGETQYFGPGTRLLVL.

The chain recombines TRBV11-2 with TRBJ2-1, with 8 bases identical to TRBD2. The germline gives CDR1 SGHAT, CDR2 FQNNGV. With V trimmed by 7 bases and J by 2 bases, 7 bases remained unmatched. This CDR3 spans 15 amino acids. This chain's CDR3 is CASTAGGEAYNEQFF. Here the CDR3 DNA reads TGTGCCAGCACCGCCGGGGGGGAGGCCTACAATGAGCAGTTCTTC.

This clone appeared a single time. This sequence joins TRBV7-6 and TRBJ1-5, with TRBD1 matching 9 bases. V was clipped by 8 bases and J by 3 bases; unmatched bases: 11. The CDR3 is made up of 16 amino acids. Germline V gene data show CDR1 as SGHVS and CDR2 as FNYEAQ. The DNA for the CDR3 is TGTGCCAGCGGGCCGAGGACAGGGGATACCAATCAGCCCCAGCATTTT. Translation: CASGPRTGDTNQPQHF.